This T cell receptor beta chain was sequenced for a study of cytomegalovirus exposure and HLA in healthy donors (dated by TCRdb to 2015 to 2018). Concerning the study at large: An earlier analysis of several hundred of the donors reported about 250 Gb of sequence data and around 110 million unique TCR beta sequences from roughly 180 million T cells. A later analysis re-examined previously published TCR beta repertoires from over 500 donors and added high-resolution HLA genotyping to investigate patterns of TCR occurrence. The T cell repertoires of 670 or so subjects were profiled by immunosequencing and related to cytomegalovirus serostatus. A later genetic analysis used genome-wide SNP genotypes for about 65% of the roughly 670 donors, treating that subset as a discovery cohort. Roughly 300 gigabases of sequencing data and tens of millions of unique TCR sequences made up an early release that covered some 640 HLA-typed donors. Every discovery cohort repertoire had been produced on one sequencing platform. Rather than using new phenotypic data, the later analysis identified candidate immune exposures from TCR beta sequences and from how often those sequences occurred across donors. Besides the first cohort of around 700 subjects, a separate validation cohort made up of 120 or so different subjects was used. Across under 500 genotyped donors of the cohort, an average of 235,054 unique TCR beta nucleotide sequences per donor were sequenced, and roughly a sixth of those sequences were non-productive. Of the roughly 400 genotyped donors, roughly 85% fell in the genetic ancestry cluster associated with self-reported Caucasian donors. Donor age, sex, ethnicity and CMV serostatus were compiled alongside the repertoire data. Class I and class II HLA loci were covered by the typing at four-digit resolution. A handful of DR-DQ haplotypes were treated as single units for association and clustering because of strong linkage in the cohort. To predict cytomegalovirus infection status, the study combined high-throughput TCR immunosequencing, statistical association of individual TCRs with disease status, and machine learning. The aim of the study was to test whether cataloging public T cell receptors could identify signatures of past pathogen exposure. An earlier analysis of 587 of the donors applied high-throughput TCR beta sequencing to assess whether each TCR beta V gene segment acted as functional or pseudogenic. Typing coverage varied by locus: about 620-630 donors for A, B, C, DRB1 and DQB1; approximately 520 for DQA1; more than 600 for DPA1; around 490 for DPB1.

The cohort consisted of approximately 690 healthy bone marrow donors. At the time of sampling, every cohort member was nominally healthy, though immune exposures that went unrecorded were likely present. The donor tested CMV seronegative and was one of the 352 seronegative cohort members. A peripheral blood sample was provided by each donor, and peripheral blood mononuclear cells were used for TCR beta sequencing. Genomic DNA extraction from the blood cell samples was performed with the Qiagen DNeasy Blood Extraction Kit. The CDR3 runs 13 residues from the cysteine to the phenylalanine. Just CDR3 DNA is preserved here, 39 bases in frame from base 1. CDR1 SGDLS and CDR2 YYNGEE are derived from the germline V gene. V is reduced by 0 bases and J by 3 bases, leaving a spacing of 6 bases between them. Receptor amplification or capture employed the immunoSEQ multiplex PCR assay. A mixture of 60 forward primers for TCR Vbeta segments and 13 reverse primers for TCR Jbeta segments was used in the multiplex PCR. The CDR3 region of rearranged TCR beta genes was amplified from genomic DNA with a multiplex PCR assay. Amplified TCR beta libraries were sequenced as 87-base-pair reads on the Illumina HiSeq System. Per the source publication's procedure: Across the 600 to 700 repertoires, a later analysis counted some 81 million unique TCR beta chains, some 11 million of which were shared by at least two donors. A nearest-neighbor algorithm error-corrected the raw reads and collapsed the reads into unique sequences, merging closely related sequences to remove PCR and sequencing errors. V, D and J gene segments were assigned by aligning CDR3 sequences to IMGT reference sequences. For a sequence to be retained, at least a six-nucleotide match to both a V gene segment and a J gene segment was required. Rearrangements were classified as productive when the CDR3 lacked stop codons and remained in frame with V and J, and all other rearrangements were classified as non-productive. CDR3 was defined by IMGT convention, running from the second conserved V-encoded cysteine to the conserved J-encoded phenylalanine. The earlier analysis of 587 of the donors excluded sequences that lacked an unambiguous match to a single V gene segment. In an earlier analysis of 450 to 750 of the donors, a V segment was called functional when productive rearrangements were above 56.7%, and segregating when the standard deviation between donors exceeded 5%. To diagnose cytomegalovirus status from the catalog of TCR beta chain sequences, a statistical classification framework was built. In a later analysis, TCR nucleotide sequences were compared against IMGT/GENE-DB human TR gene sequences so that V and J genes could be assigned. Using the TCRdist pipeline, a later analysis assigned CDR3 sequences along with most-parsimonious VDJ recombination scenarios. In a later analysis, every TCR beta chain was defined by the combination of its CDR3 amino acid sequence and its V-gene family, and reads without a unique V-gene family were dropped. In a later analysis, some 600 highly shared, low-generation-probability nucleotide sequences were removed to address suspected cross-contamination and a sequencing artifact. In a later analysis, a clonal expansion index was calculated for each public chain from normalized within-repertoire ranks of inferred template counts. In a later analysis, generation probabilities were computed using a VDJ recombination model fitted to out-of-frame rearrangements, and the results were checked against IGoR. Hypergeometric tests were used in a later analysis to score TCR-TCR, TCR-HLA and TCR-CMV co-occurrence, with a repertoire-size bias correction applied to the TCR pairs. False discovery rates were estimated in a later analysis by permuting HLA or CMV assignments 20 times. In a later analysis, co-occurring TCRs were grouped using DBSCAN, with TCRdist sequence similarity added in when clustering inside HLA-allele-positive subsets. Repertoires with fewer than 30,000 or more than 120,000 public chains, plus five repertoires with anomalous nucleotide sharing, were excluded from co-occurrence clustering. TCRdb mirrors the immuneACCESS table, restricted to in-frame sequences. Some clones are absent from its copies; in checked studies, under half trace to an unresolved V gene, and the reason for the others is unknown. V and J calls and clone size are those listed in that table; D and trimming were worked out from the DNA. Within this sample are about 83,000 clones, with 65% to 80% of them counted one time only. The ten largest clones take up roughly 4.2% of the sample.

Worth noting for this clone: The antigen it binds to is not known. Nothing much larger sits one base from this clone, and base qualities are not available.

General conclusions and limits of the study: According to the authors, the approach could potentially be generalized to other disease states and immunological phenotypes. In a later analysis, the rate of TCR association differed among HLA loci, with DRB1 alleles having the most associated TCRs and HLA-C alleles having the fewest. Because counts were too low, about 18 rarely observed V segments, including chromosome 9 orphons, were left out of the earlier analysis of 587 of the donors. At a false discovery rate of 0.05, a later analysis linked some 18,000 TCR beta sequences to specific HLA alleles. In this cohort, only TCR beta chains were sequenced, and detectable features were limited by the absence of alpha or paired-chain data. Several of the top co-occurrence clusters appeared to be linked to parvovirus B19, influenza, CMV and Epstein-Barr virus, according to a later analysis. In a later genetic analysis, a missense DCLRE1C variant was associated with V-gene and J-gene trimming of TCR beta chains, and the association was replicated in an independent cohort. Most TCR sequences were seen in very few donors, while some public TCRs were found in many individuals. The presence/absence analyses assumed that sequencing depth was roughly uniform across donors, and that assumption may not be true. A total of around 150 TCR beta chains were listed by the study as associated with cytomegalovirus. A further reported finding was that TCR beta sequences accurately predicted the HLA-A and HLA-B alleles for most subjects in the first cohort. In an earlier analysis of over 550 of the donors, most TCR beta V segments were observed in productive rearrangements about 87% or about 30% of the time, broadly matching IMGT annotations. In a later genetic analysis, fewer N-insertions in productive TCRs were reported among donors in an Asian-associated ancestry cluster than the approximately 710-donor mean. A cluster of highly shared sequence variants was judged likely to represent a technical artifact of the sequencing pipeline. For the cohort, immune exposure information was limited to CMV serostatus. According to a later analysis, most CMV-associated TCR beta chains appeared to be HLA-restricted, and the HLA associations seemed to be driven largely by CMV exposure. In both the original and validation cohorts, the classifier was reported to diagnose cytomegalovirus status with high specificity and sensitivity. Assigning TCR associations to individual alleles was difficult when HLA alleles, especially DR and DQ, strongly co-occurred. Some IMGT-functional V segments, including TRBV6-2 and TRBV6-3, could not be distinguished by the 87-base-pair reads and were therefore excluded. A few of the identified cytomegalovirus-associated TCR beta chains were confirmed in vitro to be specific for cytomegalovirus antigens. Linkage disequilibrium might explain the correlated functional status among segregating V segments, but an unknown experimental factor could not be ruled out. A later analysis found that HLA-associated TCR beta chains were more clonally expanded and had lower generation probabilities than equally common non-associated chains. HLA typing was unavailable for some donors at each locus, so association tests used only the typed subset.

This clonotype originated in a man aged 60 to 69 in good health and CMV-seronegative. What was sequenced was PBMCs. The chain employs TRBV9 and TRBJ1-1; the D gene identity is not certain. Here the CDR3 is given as CASSVEGDTEAFF. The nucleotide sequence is TGTGCCAGCAGCGTAGAGGGAGACACTGAAGCTTTCTTT.